These 20 T cell receptor beta chains share one sample of origin, sequenced in a study of T cells in localized non-small cell lung cancer. Using immunoSEQ multiplex PCR, the repertoire was profiled, and TCRdb retains in-frame clones only, with some absent. This sample has approximately 33,000 clones, with 85% to 95% found just once. This material consisted of peripheral blood, taken before any cancer treatment. These TCRs come from a female donor over 55 with stage I lung adenocarcinoma.

The gene calls are TRBV4-1 and TRBJ2-1; 7 bases are a match to TRBD2. With 0 bases clipped from V and 4 bases from J, the junction kept 6 bases outside the gene matches. The V gene's germline CDR1 is MGHRA and CDR2 YSYEKL. This CDR3 region has 16 residues. CDR3 in amino acids: CASSQDPRGGYNEQFF. The CDR3 nucleotides read TGCGCCAGCAGCCAAGATCCTCGCGGGGGTTACAATGAGCAGTTCTTC.

The chain links TRBV7-8 to TRBJ1-4; a weak D match, TRBD1 (6 bases). The CDR3 totals 15 residues. Germline V gives CDR1 SGHVS, CDR2 FQNEAQ. Deletions cut 0 bases from V and 7 bases from J, with 12 bases between. The CDR3 DNA follows: TGTGCCAGCAGCTTAGCAGCACAGGGTGGTGAAAAACTGTTTTTT. This translates into CASSLAAQGGEKLFF. The whole variable domain, remainder taken from reference TRBV7-8 and TRBJ1-4, is GAGVSQSPRYKVAKRGQDVALRCDPISGHVSLFWYQQALGQGPEFLTYFQNEAQLDKSGLPSDRFFAERPEGSVSTLKIQRTQQEDSAVYLCASSLAAQGGEKLFFGSGTQLSVL.

The chain is built from TRBV19 and TRBJ1-5; possibly TRBD1 for D (6 bases). V was cut by 9 bases and J by 7 bases, with 22 bases left in between. The CDR3 is 15 amino acids. Germline V CDR1 and CDR2: LNHDA, SQIVND (reference sequence). In DNA form, the CDR3 reads TGTGCCAGCATTCCGGGGGGCAGGGCAAACCAGCCCCAGCATTTT. Translation: CASIPGGRANQPQHF.

The chain uses TRBV5-4 and TRBJ2-7; TRBD2 aligns across 7 bases. Germline V CDR1 and CDR2: SGHNT, YYREEE (reference sequence). J was trimmed by 2 bases and V by 4 bases; bases with no gene match: 6. The CDR3 length is 14 residues. The CDR3 DNA is TGTGCCAGCAGCATAACCGGGACTACCTACGAGCAGTACTTC. It translates to CASSITGTTYEQYF.

Here the CDR3 DNA reads TGTGCCAGCAGCATGTCGGGACAGCGCAATTCACCCCTCCACTTT. This encodes CASSMSGQRNSPLHF. The J gene is TRBJ1-6, the V gene TRBV11-2; 7 nucleotides match TRBD1. Germline assignment: CDR1 SGHAT and CDR2 FQNNGV. The CDR3 sequence is 15 residues long. V trimming: 5 bases; J trimming: 7 bases; junction bases outside the gene matches: 8.

The V and J genes are TRBV6-4 and TRBJ2-2; no reliable D call. Germline assignment: CDR1 MRHNA and CDR2 SNTAGT. This CDR3 has 16 residues. V was shortened by 6 bases and J by 6 bases, with 20 bases between the two germline ends. CDR3 protein: CASSPGGNSGPGELFF. The CDR3 bases are TGTGCCAGCAGCCCCGGCGGAAATAGTGGCCCCGGGGAGCTGTTTTTT.

The chain recombines TRBV28 with TRBJ1-1; a possible D gene is TRBD1 (5 bases). Trimming took off 7 bases at V and 1 base at J, with 10 bases between the two ends. Germline CDR1 MDHEN, CDR2 SYDVKM. The CDR3 runs 13 residues. In nucleotides, the CDR3 is TGTGCCAGCACCCAAGGACAGAACACTGAAGCTTTCTTT. Its translation is CASTQGQNTEAFF.

The CDR3 reads CASSPPTGRGTEAFF. CDR3 DNA sequence: TGTGCCAGCTCACCACCGACAGGCCGAGGCACTGAAGCTTTCTTT. The V and J genes are TRBV18 and TRBJ1-1, with D possibly matching TRBD1 (6 bases). The V gene's germline CDR1 is KGHSH and CDR2 LQKENI. The CDR3 spans 15 residues. The V and J ends lost 0 bases and 4 bases respectively, with 12 bases between them.

V usage is TRBV28 and J usage is TRBJ1-2; D not resolved. Trimming removed 2 bases at V and 0 bases at J, with 4 bases between. The CDR3 sequence is 13 residues long. Germline V gene lookup returns CDR1 MDHEN and CDR2 SYDVKM. CDR3 coding DNA: TGTGCCAGCAGTTTACAGGCTAACTATGGCTACACCTTC. Translation gives CASSLQANYGYTF.

CDR3 bases: TGTGCCGCCTCCCAGATGGGACCTAGCACAGATACGCAGTATTTT. Its protein product is CAASQMGPSTDTQYF. The V gene is TRBV10-3, the J gene TRBJ2-3; TRBD1 or TRBD2 may be the D gene (5 bases each). Germline CDR1 ENHRY, CDR2 SYGVKD. With 11 bases removed from V and 0 bases from J, the gap between germline ends came to 18 bases. CDR3 length: 15 residues.

The chain has TRBV5-1 and TRBJ2-5; D may be TRBD1 (6 bases). Trimming took 10 bases from V and 4 from J, leaving 17 bases between them. The germline gives CDR1 SGHRS, CDR2 YFSETQ. There are 13 residues in the CDR3. The CDR3 loop reads CACEQGSGETQYF. The CDR3 DNA reads as TGCGCCTGCGAACAGGGCTCGGGAGAGACCCAGTACTTC.

The rearrangement links TRBV5-4 to TRBJ1-4; D is possibly TRBD1 (5 bases). From germline, CDR1 is SGHNT and CDR2 YYREEE (reference sequence). V shed 4 bases and J shed 5 bases, with 12 bases lying between them. This CDR3 contains 14 residues. The CDR3 nucleotides are TGTGCCAGCAGCCCGGGACCGAGGAATGAAAAACTGTTTTTT. It codes for CASSPGPRNEKLFF.

This clone has a single count. This chain links TRBV7-8 with TRBJ2-7, with TRBD2 identical over 8 bases. V shed 1 base, J shed 0 bases, and the junction held 5 bases outside the gene matches. Germline values: CDR1 SGHVS, CDR2 FQNEAQ. The CDR3 runs to 16 residues. This CDR3 is CASSLESGGASYEQYV. DNA for the CDR3: TGTGCCAGCAGCTTAGAGTCCGGGGGGGCCTCCTACGAGCAGTACGTC.

V gene TRBV18 combines with J gene TRBJ1-2; D is unclear. Germline V gene lookup returns CDR1 KGHSH and CDR2 LQKENI. The CDR3 extends over 12 amino acids. V lost 3 bases, J lost 3 bases, and 5 bases lay in between. This CDR3 reads CASSPMDYGYTF. The CDR3 bases are TGTGCCAGCTCACCGATGGACTATGGCTACACCTTC.

This clone was detected only once. V and J are TRBV4-1 and TRBJ2-1; D may correspond to TRBD1 or TRBD2 (5 bases each). Germline-derived CDR1 and CDR2 are MGHRA and YSYEKL. This CDR3 contains 15 residues. Between the trimmed V and J ends, which lost 2 bases and 1 base, there was a span of 9 bases. Here the CDR3 DNA reads TGCGCCAGCAGCCAACTGGGGGTTTCCTACAATGAGCAGTTCTTC. Its protein is CASSQLGVSYNEQFF.

The DNA of the CDR3 is TGTGCCATCGGGCAGGGCGATACGCAGTATTTT. It codes for CAIGQGDTQYF. The chain couples TRBV10-3 to TRBJ2-3; TRBD1 is a possible D gene (5 bases). Germline CDR1 is ENHRY and CDR2 is SYGVKD. V lost 8 bases, J lost 6 bases, and 9 bases lay in between. The CDR3 loop spans 11 amino acids.

The chain combines TRBV7-3 with TRBJ2-2; TRBD2 matches at 8 bases. V dropped 5 bases and J dropped 1; count of bases not matched to a gene: 3. Germline V gene sequence: CDR1 SGHTA, CDR2 FQGTGA. The length of the CDR3 is 15 residues. The CDR3 sequence: CASSPSGGNTGELFF. The CDR3 nucleotides are TGTGCCAGCAGCCCCAGCGGGGGGAACACCGGGGAGCTGTTTTTT.

The chain links TRBV5-6 to TRBJ2-5; TRBD1 is a possible D gene (6 bases). V was clipped by 4 bases and J by 7 bases, with 14 bases between them. Germline lookup yields CDR1 SGHDT and CDR2 YYEEEE. The CDR3 sequence is 13 residues long. CDR3 loop: CASSLVRGGTQYF. Here the CDR3 DNA reads TGTGCCAGCAGCCTCGTCCGAGGGGGGACCCAGTACTTC.

The chain uses TRBV6-6 and TRBJ1-4, with D possibly TRBD1 on 5 matching bases. V lost 0 bases and J lost 8, with 13 bases in between. CDR3 length: 15 residues. The germline CDR1 and CDR2 sequences are MNHNY and SVGAGI (reference sequence). The CDR3 protein is CASSYSGGVSEKLFF. The CDR3 DNA reads TGTGCCAGCAGTTACTCGGGGGGGGTGAGCGAAAAACTGTTTTTT.

This chain uses TRBV11-3 with TRBJ2-2; TRBD1 aligns across 12 bases. Germline V gives CDR1 SGHNT, CDR2 YENEEA. The CDR3 consists of 20 residues. The V and J ends lost 4 bases and 4 bases, in that order; junction bases with no gene match: 16. The CDR3 DNA follows: TGTGCCAGCAGCTCCACGTGGGACAGGGGGCATAGAGGTGTCACCGGGGAGCTGTTTTTT. It translates to CASSSTWDRGHRGVTGELFF.